These 13 T cell receptor beta chains were sequenced from one sample in a study of graft-versus-host responses after intestinal transplantation. Profiling relied on immunoSEQ multiplex PCR, and the TCRdb table lists in-frame clones only, not all of them. The data contain under 2,500 clones, 93% of them singletons. Sequenced material: PBMCs, taken around 19 days after intestinal transplant. These receptors were taken from a human patient who received an intestinal transplant, so some T cells may come from the graft donor.

The J gene is TRBJ2-1, the V gene TRBV27; possibly TRBD2 for D (7 bases). CDR3 length equals 16 residues. Germline V gene sequence: CDR1 MNHEY, CDR2 SMNVEV (reference sequence). V was clipped by 2 bases and J by 9 bases, with 20 bases between them. The CDR3 nucleotides are TGTGCCAGCAGTTTAATTCTCGGAAGGGGGGGTAGTGAGCAGTTCTTC. Translation gives CASSLILGRGGSEQFF.

The V call is TRBV9, the J call TRBJ2-7; 7 bases match TRBD1. This CDR3 is built from 14 residues. The V and J ends lost 3 bases and 3 bases, in that order; junction bases with no gene match: 6. Germline V CDR1 and CDR2: SGDLS, YYNGEE. The CDR3 sequence is CASSGSTGNYEQYF. In DNA form, the CDR3 reads TGTGCCAGCAGCGGCTCGACAGGGAACTACGAGCAGTACTTC. The full variable domain, with the rest looked up from reference TRBV9 and TRBJ2-7, is DSGVTQTPKHLITATGQRVTLRCSPRSGDLSVYWYQQSLDQGLQFLIQYYNGEERAKGNILERFSAQQFPDLHSELNLSSLELGDSALYFCASSGSTGNYEQYFGPGTRLTVT.

This clone appeared once. The chain recombines TRBV2 with TRBJ1-1, with D tentatively TRBD1 (6 bases). Trimming left V 6 bases short and J 0 bases short, with 11 bases between. The length of the CDR3 is 14 residues. Germline CDR1 reads SNHLY; CDR2 reads FYNNEI. The CDR3 sequence: CASRRGTLNTEAFF. Written as DNA, the CDR3 is TGTGCCAGCAGGAGGGGGACATTGAACACTGAAGCTTTCTTT.

V usage is TRBV7-8 and J usage is TRBJ2-7, with 9 bases matching TRBD1. Germline V CDR1 and CDR2: SGHVS, FQNEAQ. J was trimmed by 5 bases and V by 5 bases; bases with no gene match: 13. The length of the CDR3 is 16 residues. The CDR3 DNA sequence: TGTGCCAGCAGCCCAGGGGCCGGGACAGGGACCCACGAGCAGTACTTC. This codes for CASSPGAGTGTHEQYF.

The rearrangement links TRBV6-1 to TRBJ1-1, with D unclear. Germline V gene lookup returns CDR1 MNHNS and CDR2 SASEGT. Trimming stripped 5 bases from V and 2 bases from J, with 9 bases between. The length of the CDR3 is 13 residues. The CDR3 protein is CASSYMRNTEAFF. The DNA of the CDR3 is TGTGCCAGCAGTTATATGAGAAACACTGAAGCTTTCTTT.

The rearrangement joins TRBV4-1 to TRBJ1-1; D not resolved. CDR3 length: 12 amino acids. The ends were cut back, 5 bases at V and 0 bases at J, with 4 bases in the middle. Germline assignment: CDR1 MGHRA and CDR2 YSYEKL. The CDR3 DNA reads TGCGCCAGCAGCGAGATGAACACTGAAGCTTTCTTT. Translating it yields CASSEMNTEAFF.

V usage is TRBV7-9 and J usage is TRBJ2-1; TRBD1 aligns across 7 bases. V dropped 3 bases and J dropped 0; count of bases not matched to a gene: 5. CDR1 and CDR2 from the germline V gene are SEHNR and FQNEAQ (reference sequence). CDR3 length: 16 residues. The CDR3 is CASSLGDSLSYNEQFF. CDR3 in DNA: TGTGCCAGCAGCTTGGGGGACAGCCTCTCCTACAATGAGCAGTTCTTC.

Here the CDR3 reads CASSLGDTPYEQYV. The CDR3 DNA is TGTGCCAGCAGCTTGGGGGACACCCCCTACGAGCAGTACGTC. J is TRBJ2-7 and V is TRBV5-6; a weak D match, TRBD1 (6 bases). V was trimmed by 0 bases and J by 2 bases, leaving 9 bases between them. The CDR3 covers 14 residues. Germline assignment: CDR1 SGHDT and CDR2 YYEEEE.

The chain links TRBV9 to TRBJ2-7; D may be TRBD1 (6 bases). The CDR3 is 16 amino acids. The V gene's germline CDR1 is SGDLS and CDR2 YYNGEE. The V gene lost 5 bases and the J gene lost 6 bases, with 24 bases spanning the gap. The CDR3 spells CASSPDTGPTRSEQYF. The DNA of the CDR3 is TGTGCCAGCAGTCCCGACACAGGGCCTACGAGGTCCGAGCAGTACTTC.

The CDR3 DNA reads as TGTGCCAGCAGTTTTGTGGACAGGGACCACAATGAGCAGTTCTTC. Translated: CASSFVDRDHNEQFF. The gene calls are TRBV28 and TRBJ2-1, with 8 bases that match TRBD1. The trim removed 3 bases at V and 5 bases at J, leaving 6 bases unmatched. CDR1 MDHEN and CDR2 SYDVKM come from the germline V gene. The CDR3 contains 15 residues.

The V call is TRBV29-1, the J call TRBJ2-7; 10 bases line up with TRBD2. After removal of 5 bases from V and 2 bases from J, the junction contained 3 bases not matched to a gene. This CDR3 contains 13 residues. Per germline, CDR1 SQVTM and CDR2 ANQGSEA. This CDR3 reads CSVQAGGPYEQYF. In DNA form, the CDR3 reads TGCAGCGTTCAAGCGGGGGGGCCCTACGAGCAGTACTTC.

This chain links TRBV5-6 with TRBJ1-5; no clear D gene. This CDR3 has 14 residues. Trimming took 4 bases from V and 4 from J, leaving 12 bases between them. In germline, CDR1 is SGHDT, CDR2 YYEEEE. The CDR3, as DNA: TGTGCCAGCAGCATACAACAGATGAATCAGCCCCAGCATTTT. Its translation: CASSIQQMNQPQHF.

The V gene is TRBV6-4, the J gene TRBJ2-1; 13 nucleotides match TRBD2. Germline CDR1 and CDR2: MRHNA and SNTAGT. The CDR3 extends over 15 amino acids. J lost 6 bases, V lost 2 bases, and 1 base had no gene match. Here the CDR3 reads CASSDTSGGANEQFF. The DNA of the CDR3 is TGTGCCAGCAGTGACACTAGCGGGGGGGCCAATGAGCAGTTCTTC.